Listed here are 26 T cell receptor beta chains from one sample, sequenced in a study of vaccination and CD4 T cells after COVID-19. With the Oncomine TCR Beta short-read assay, DNA from cultured CD4+ T cells was sequenced. TCRdb redid the calling of the PCR reads with MiXCR, one entry per CDR3 protein. The sample has under 10,000 distinct CDR3 sequences; under 20% are singletons. Treatment described: approximately nine-day PBMC culture with coronavirus spike peptide pools or control peptides (ViraFEST assay). For these receptors, no antigen is known. This sample comprised CD4+ T cells from blood, cultured in vitro, obtained after SARS-CoV-2 vaccination. Source of these receptors: a human donor who had recovered from COVID-19.

This clonotype was seen just once. The gene calls are TRBV2 and TRBJ1-3; D perhaps matches TRBD1 (6 bases). Trimming stripped 2 bases from V and 4 bases from J, with 9 bases between. Germline lookup yields CDR1 SNHLY and CDR2 FYNNEI. The CDR3 contains 14 residues. CDR3 in DNA: TGTGCCAGCAGTGAACAGGGGTTCGGAAACACCATATATTTT. Protein product: CASSEQGFGNTIYF.

This clonotype has ten or more counts. The chain has TRBV20-1 and TRBJ1-5; 7 bases are a match to TRBD1. The length of the CDR3 is 13 residues. The V gene end was trimmed by 0 bases and the J gene end by 7 bases; junction bases not matched to a gene: 3. Germline V gene sequence: CDR1 DFQATT, CDR2 SNEGSKA (reference sequence). The CDR3 loop is CSARDRGRQPQHF. Written as DNA, the CDR3 is TGCAGTGCTAGAGACAGGGGGAGGCAGCCCCAGCATTTT.

This clonotype is medium-sized. The chain couples TRBV2 to TRBJ2-1; D not resolved. Trimming took 2 bases from V and 4 from J, leaving 12 bases between them. The CDR3 consists of 15 residues. CDR1 and CDR2 (germline): SNHLY, FYNNEI. The CDR3 region has the DNA TGTGCCAGCAGTGAACGGTCCCTCCAATACAATGAGCAGTTCTTC. Protein sequence: CASSERSLQYNEQFF. Variable domain in full (rest from reference TRBV2 and TRBJ2-1): EPEVTQTPSHQVTQMGQEVILRCVPISNHLYFYWYRQILGQKVEFLVSFYNNEISEKSEIFDDQFSVERPDGSNFTLKIRSTKLEDSAMYFCASSERSLQYNEQFFGPGTRLTVL.

This clonotype was seen a few times. The V and J genes are TRBV6-5 and TRBJ1-1; no definite D call. Trimming pared 2 bases from V and 6 bases from J, leaving 19 bases between. Per the germline V gene, CDR1 is MNHEY and CDR2 is SVGAGI. This CDR3 region has 16 residues. Written as DNA, the CDR3 is TGTGCCAGCAGTTACCGCCTTGGGGTCCTGGTCTCTGAAGCTTTCTTT. Its translation: CASSYRLGVLVSEAFF.

V usage is TRBV18 and J usage is TRBJ2-7; D is uncertain. V gave up 4 bases and J gave up 6 bases, with 7 bases separating them. CDR1 and CDR2 from the germline V gene are KGHSH and LQKENI. This CDR3 has 11 amino acids. The CDR3 is CASSRAGEQYF. The CDR3 region has the DNA TGTGCCAGCTCACGAGCCGGCGAGCAGTACTTC. The full variable domain, its missing parts supplied by reference TRBV18 and TRBJ2-7, is NAGVMQNPRHLVRRRGQEARLRCSPMKGHSHVYWYRQLPEEGLKFMVYLQKENIIDESGMPKERFSAEFPKEGPSILRIQQVVRGDSAAYFCASSRAGEQYFGPGTRLTVT.

The rearrangement joins TRBV27 to TRBJ1-1; D possibly corresponds to TRBD1 (6 bases). CDR1 and CDR2 from the germline V gene are MNHEY and SMNVEV (reference sequence). Deletions cut 0 bases from V and 5 bases from J, with 28 bases between. CDR3 size: 20 residues. The DNA for the CDR3 is TGTGCCAGCAGTTTATCCCCATTTCCCGGGACACGCCAGGGAAGAACTGAAGCTTTCTTT. Residues: CASSLSPFPGTRQGRTEAFF.

This clonotype was observed once. A read error may explain this, as a much larger clone is one base away. This CDR3 is missing its conserved last phenylalanine or tryptophan, likely due to a read error. This chain joins TRBV20-1 and TRBJ2-7, with 7 nucleotides matching TRBD2. CDR1 is DFQATT, CDR2 SNEGSKA, per germline (reference sequence). Unmatched junction bases numbered 9, after V lost 3 bases and J lost 4 bases. The CDR3 totals 14 residues. CDR3 in DNA: TGCAGTGCTAGCTCAGGACTAGAAGGGTACGAGCAGTACCTC. It is translated as CSASSGLEGYEQYL.

This clonotype qualifies as medium-sized. V and J are TRBV6-1 and TRBJ1-1; D gene uncertain. V was trimmed by 4 bases and J by 0 bases, leaving 6 bases between them. The germline gives CDR1 MNHNS, CDR2 SASEGT. The CDR3 is 13 amino acids. The CDR3: CASSGQLNTEAFF. CDR3 coding DNA: TGTGCCAGCAGTGGACAACTGAACACTGAAGCTTTCTTT.

This sequence joins TRBV9 and TRBJ2-7; D possibly uses TRBD1 or TRBD2 (5 bases each). The CDR3 spans 13 residues. Germline CDR1 and CDR2: SGDLS and YYNGEE. Trimming pared 3 bases from V and 9 bases from J, leaving 16 bases between. CDR3 DNA sequence: TGTGCCAGCAGCGGACTGTCCTTTGGGACGCAGTACTTC. Its translation: CASSGLSFGTQYF.

There are a few counts of this clonotype. The chain couples TRBV2 to TRBJ1-3, with 9 bases matching TRBD1. Trimming removed 6 bases from V and 4 bases from J; junction bases left unmatched: 4. The CDR3 is 14 amino acids. CDR1 SNHLY and CDR2 FYNNEI come from the germline V gene. CDR3 sequence (DNA): TGTGCCAGCAGGGACAGGGGCGGCGGAAACACCATATATTTT. This translates into CASRDRGGGNTIYF.

This clonotype was recorded a few times. The chain joins TRBV24-1 to TRBJ2-1; D possibly corresponds to TRBD2 (5 bases). CDR1 is KGHDR and CDR2 is SFDVKD in the germline V gene. This CDR3 is 15 amino acids long. V was cut by 3 bases and J by 3 bases, with 11 bases left in between. The CDR3 DNA reads as TGTGCCACCAGTGATAGCAGACGGGACTACAATGAGCAGTTCTTC. Translation gives CATSDSRRDYNEQFF.

A single count supports this clonotype. It may be a read error: a sequence one base away is much more abundant. The V gene is TRBV15, the J gene TRBJ2-3; no firm D call. This CDR3 has 12 amino acids. Germline CDR1 is LNHNV and CDR2 is YYDKDF (reference sequence). This CDR3 reads CTTSRVPDTQYF. CDR3 bases: TGTACCACCAGCAGAGTCCCAGATACGCAGTATTTT.

This clonotype was observed a few times. The chain uses TRBV29-1 and TRBJ1-5; the match to TRBD1 covers 11 bases. Germline loops: CDR1 SQVTM, CDR2 ANQGSEA. The trim removed 5 bases at V and 2 bases at J, leaving 5 bases unmatched. The CDR3 has 15 amino acids. CDR3 in amino acids: CSVRTGGMGNQPQHF. The CDR3 DNA is TGCAGCGTTCGGACAGGGGGCATGGGCAATCAGCCCCAGCATTTT. Based on the CDR3 plus reference TRBV29-1 and TRBJ1-5, the full variable domain is SAVISQKPSRDICQRGTSLTIQCQVDSQVTMMFWYRQQPGQSLTLIATANQGSEATYESGFVIDKFPISRPNLTFSTLTVSNMSPEDSSIYLCSVRTGGMGNQPQHFGDGTRLSIL.

In its sample, this clonotype was seen a few times. The V gene is TRBV11-3, the J gene TRBJ2-1; 8 bases map to TRBD2. The CDR3 contains 19 residues. CDR1 and CDR2 (germline): SGHNT, YENEEA. The J segment lost 5 bases and the V segment lost 1 base, leaving 16 bases of the junction unmatched. The CDR3 loop is CASSLGPSGGRGDHNEQFF. The CDR3 DNA reads TGTGCCAGCAGCTTAGGACCCTCGGGAGGGCGGGGGGACCACAATGAGCAGTTCTTC.

This clonotype was counted ten times or more. V usage is TRBV6-5 and J usage is TRBJ1-6; a weak D match, TRBD1 (5 bases). The CDR3 covers 15 residues. CDR1 is MNHEY, CDR2 SVGAGI, per germline. V dropped 0 bases and J dropped 6 bases, with 9 bases sitting between them. The CDR3 DNA sequence: TGTGCCAGCAGTTACTCGGGCAGGGCTAATTCACCCCTCCACTTT. As protein: CASSYSGRANSPLHF.

This clonotype was detected a few times. The chain has TRBV10-3 and TRBJ2-7; 9 bases fit TRBD2. V was clipped by 5 bases and J by 1 base; unmatched bases: 6. This CDR3 contains 15 residues. The germline gives CDR1 ENHRY, CDR2 SYGVKD. The chain's CDR3 is CAISYSRGGSYEQYF. The CDR3, as DNA: TGTGCCATCAGTTATTCGCGGGGGGGATCCTACGAGCAGTACTTC.

This clonotype was seen only a few times. V is TRBV20-1 and J is TRBJ2-7, with 9 bases fitting TRBD1. This CDR3 spans 15 amino acids. Germline V gene sequence: CDR1 DFQATT, CDR2 SNEGSKA (reference sequence). V dropped 6 bases and J dropped 3; count of bases not matched to a gene: 12. In nucleotides, the CDR3 is TGCAGTGCCCCCGCCCGGGACAGGGTCGGCTACGAGCAGTACTTC. Residues: CSAPARDRVGYEQYF.

On this clonotype itself: This could be a read error, since a much larger clone is one nucleotide away. This rearrangement joins TRBV7-8 to TRBJ1-2; weak D call: TRBD1 (6 bases). The CDR3 consists of 14 residues. CDR1 SGHVS and CDR2 FQNEAQ come from the germline V gene. In DNA form, the CDR3 reads TGTGCCAGCAGCTTACTTACAGGGAGCTATGGCCACACCTTC. It is translated as CASSLLTGSYGHTF.

This clonotype was seen more than once but under ten times. The chain employs TRBV11-3 and TRBJ1-1; unclear D gene. With 1 base removed from V and 3 bases from J, the gap between germline ends came to 9 bases. Germline CDR1 reads SGHNT; CDR2 reads YENEEA. This CDR3 is 14 amino acids long. The CDR3: CASSLVGSDTEAFF. Here the CDR3 DNA reads TGTGCCAGCAGCTTAGTAGGATCGGACACTGAAGCTTTCTTT.

This clonotype was seen a few times. The rearrangement links TRBV7-3 to TRBJ2-1; unclear D gene. This CDR3 contains 13 residues. V was clipped by 3 bases and J by 5 bases, with 8 bases between them. CDR1 is SGHTA, CDR2 FQGTGA, per germline. CDR3 DNA: TGTGCCAGCAGCTTCGGTCCAAACAATGAGCAGTTCTTC. This sequence encodes CASSFGPNNEQFF. The complete variable domain, with remaining parts taken from reference TRBV7-3 and TRBJ2-1, reads GAGVSQTPSNKVTEKGKYVELRCDPISGHTALYWYRQSLGQGPEFLIYFQGTGAADDSGLPNDRFFAVRPEGSVSTLKIQRTERGDSAVYLCASSFGPNNEQFFGPGTRLTVL.

This clonotype was observed a handful of times. The chain is built from TRBV7-6 and TRBJ1-3, with 8 bases identical to TRBD1. Germline lookup yields CDR1 SGHVS and CDR2 FNYEAQ. Trimming took 5 bases from V and 0 from J; bases not matched to a gene: 9. The CDR3 is made up of 17 amino acids. Here the CDR3 reads CASSPIRDRSSGNTIYF. The CDR3 coding sequence is TGTGCCAGCAGCCCGATCCGGGACAGGAGCTCTGGAAACACCATATATTTT. Variable domain in full (rest from reference TRBV7-6 and TRBJ1-3): GAGVSQSPRYKVTKRGQDVALRCDPISGHVSLYWYRQALGQGPEFLTYFNYEAQQDKSGLPNDRFSAERPEGSISTLTIQRTEQRDSAMYRCASSPIRDRSSGNTIYFGEGSWLTVV.

By share of the sample, this clonotype is medium-sized. This rearrangement joins TRBV20-1 to TRBJ2-5; D may be TRBD1 (6 bases). There are 11 residues in the CDR3. The V gene lost 5 bases and the J gene lost 13 bases, with 17 bases spanning the gap. Germline-derived CDR1 and CDR2 are DFQATT and SNEGSKA (reference sequence). DNA for the CDR3: TGCAGTGCTGGCCGACAGGATCGGGTGTACTTC. Encoded protein: CSAGRQDRVYF.

The chain is built from TRBV5-1 and TRBJ2-7; 8 nucleotides align to TRBD1. Germline CDR1 reads SGHRS; CDR2 reads YFSETQ. The J segment lost 3 bases and the V segment lost 6 bases, leaving 5 bases of the junction unmatched. The CDR3 runs to 13 residues. This CDR3 is CASTPGQGYEQYF. The CDR3 nucleotides are TGCGCCAGCACCCCCGGACAGGGCTACGAGCAGTACTTC. Combining the CDR3 with reference TRBV5-1 and TRBJ2-7 gives the whole variable domain KAGVTQTPRYLIKTRGQQVTLSCSPISGHRSVSWYQQTPGQGLQFLFEYFSETQRNKGNFPGRFSGRQFSNSRSEMNVSTLELGDSALYLCASTPGQGYEQYFGPGTRLTVT.

The chain links TRBV19 to TRBJ2-7; D unclear. The CDR3 loop spans 15 amino acids. Germline lookup yields CDR1 LNHDA and CDR2 SQIVND (reference sequence). V was trimmed by 4 bases and J by 0 bases, leaving 13 bases between them. CDR3 in DNA: TGTGCCAGTAGTACCCAAATAACCACCTCCTACGAGCAGTACTTC. This sequence encodes CASSTQITTSYEQYF.

This clonotype was seen more than once but under ten times. The rearrangement uses TRBV2 and TRBJ2-7; D might be TRBD1 (5 bases). Trimming removed 7 bases at V and 0 bases at J, with 13 bases between. Germline V CDR1 and CDR2: SNHLY, FYNNEI. The CDR3 is made up of 14 amino acids. The CDR3 reads CASIPGISSYEQYF. CDR3 DNA: TGTGCCAGCATCCCAGGGATTAGCTCCTACGAGCAGTACTTC. Together with reference TRBV2 and TRBJ2-7, the CDR3 gives the full variable domain: EPEVTQTPSHQVTQMGQEVILRCVPISNHLYFYWYRQILGQKVEFLVSFYNNEISEKSEIFDDQFSVERPDGSNFTLKIRSTKLEDSAMYFCASIPGISSYEQYFGPGTRLTVT.

This clonotype was detected ten times or more. The chain joins TRBV7-2 to TRBJ2-7, with 14 bases identical to TRBD2. V gave up 4 bases and J gave up 6 bases; unmatched junction bases: 2. CDR1 is SGHTA and CDR2 is FQGNSA in the germline V gene. The CDR3 runs 14 residues. In nucleotides, the CDR3 is TGTGCCAGCAGCTCGGGACTAGCGGGGGTCGAGCAGTACTTC. Residues: CASSSGLAGVEQYF.